These 20 T cell receptor beta chains share one sample of origin, sequenced in a study of identical twins. In TCRdb, the 5' RACE reads were re-called with MiXCR into one record per CDR3 protein. This table has 640,000 or so distinct CDR3 sequences, approximately 6% appearing once. The sample was naive T cells sorted from blood. The receptors stem from a young man in good health.

This clonotype has a count of ten or more. The rearrangement links TRBV4-3 to TRBJ2-5; D is possibly TRBD2 (6 bases). The germline gives CDR1 LGHNA, CDR2 YSLEER. The CDR3 loop spans 17 amino acids. V was clipped by 1 base and J by 2 bases, with 17 bases between them. CDR3 in amino acids: CASSQVLAGSGQETQYF. The CDR3 DNA reads as TGCGCCAGCAGCCAAGTTCTTGCAGGTAGCGGACAAGAGACCCAGTACTTC.

This clonotype appeared many times. The CDR3 loop reads CASSRMGGLPSYEQYF. DNA of the CDR3: TGTGCCAGCAGCCGGATGGGGGGGCTCCCATCCTACGAGCAGTACTTC. The rearrangement links TRBV12-3 or TRBV12-4 to TRBJ2-7; the D gene is possibly TRBD2 (7 bases). This CDR3 has 16 residues. Deletions cut 6 bases from V and 1 base from J, with 19 bases between.

This rearrangement joins TRBV4-3 to TRBJ2-3; D is perhaps TRBD2 (6 bases). Germline V gives CDR1 LGHNA, CDR2 YSLEER. The CDR3 sequence is 19 residues long. Trimming pared 0 bases from V and 0 bases from J, leaving 19 bases between. Written as DNA, the CDR3 is TGCGCCAGCAGCCAAGATCCTACTGGGCGGGGCTCTAGCACAGATACGCAGTATTTT. This sequence encodes CASSQDPTGRGSSTDTQYF.

The chain joins TRBV28 to TRBJ1-2, with D perhaps TRBD1 (5 bases). Per the germline V gene, CDR1 is MDHEN and CDR2 is SYDVKM. The CDR3 loop spans 13 amino acids. Trimming left V 4 bases short and J 6 bases short, with 12 bases between. CDR3 loop: CASSSGLRDGYTF. The CDR3, as DNA: TGTGCCAGCAGTTCGGGACTTAGGGATGGCTACACCTTC.

This clonotype was counted between two and nine times. This chain joins TRBV10-3 and TRBJ2-4, with D hard to call. Germline V gene sequence: CDR1 ENHRY, CDR2 SYGVKD. Trimming left V 3 bases short and J 0 bases short, with 6 bases between. The length of the CDR3 is 14 residues. Written as DNA, the CDR3 is TGTGCCATCAGTGACCGGCTAGCCAAAAACATTCAGTACTTC. As protein: CAISDRLAKNIQYF.

The table lists this clonotype with many counts. V gene TRBV6-2 or TRBV6-3 combines with J gene TRBJ2-7, with D maybe TRBD2 (5 bases). The CDR3 runs to 13 residues. In germline, CDR1 is MNHEY, CDR2 SVGEGT. The V gene lost 3 bases and the J gene lost 5 bases, with 11 bases spanning the gap. The CDR3 loop reads CASSYWAADEQYF. For the CDR3, the DNA is TGTGCCAGCAGTTATTGGGCAGCGGACGAGCAGTACTTC.

This clonotype has only a few counts. The V gene is TRBV5-1, the J gene TRBJ2-7; D is tentatively TRBD1 or TRBD2 (5 bases each). Germline loops: CDR1 SGHRS, CDR2 YFSETQ. V was cut by 5 bases and J by 2 bases, with 11 bases left in between. The CDR3 loop spans 13 amino acids. Written as DNA, the CDR3 is TGCGCCAGCAGTGGGACGGAAGCCTACGAGCAGTACTTC. Its translation is CASSGTEAYEQYF.

This clonotype was seen only a few times. The J gene is TRBJ2-2, the V gene TRBV4-1; D unresolved. V was shortened by 3 bases and J by 7 bases, with 15 bases between the two germline ends. The CDR3 is 15 residues long. Germline CDR1 is MGHRA and CDR2 is YSYEKL. The CDR3 DNA reads as TGCGCCAGCAGCCAGGCGACCCCGGGCTACGGGGAGCTGTTTTTT. It codes for CASSQATPGYGELFF.

There are many counts of this clonotype. The rearrangement joins TRBV7-8 to TRBJ1-1, with 8 bases that match TRBD1. The CDR3 runs 12 residues. Trimming at V came to 10 bases and at J to 4 bases, leaving 5 bases not matched to a gene. Per germline, CDR1 SGHVS and CDR2 FQNEAQ. The CDR3: CATKQGVTEAFF. The CDR3 region has the DNA TGTGCCACAAAACAGGGGGTCACTGAAGCTTTCTTT.

This clonotype was observed many times. The rearrangement links TRBV5-5 to TRBJ2-5; D remains ambiguous. The germline V gene encodes CDR1 SGHKS and CDR2 YYEKEE (reference sequence). The CDR3 sequence is 13 residues long. The germline V and J ends were trimmed by 1 base and 5 bases, with 9 bases remaining between them. The CDR3 sequence is CASSLPLRETQYF. CDR3 DNA: TGTGCCAGCAGCTTGCCCCTGCGGGAGACCCAGTACTTC.

This chain links TRBV10-2 with TRBJ2-5; 9 nucleotides agree with TRBD2. Per germline, CDR1 WSHSY and CDR2 SAAADI. The CDR3 is 14 amino acids. V shed 6 bases, J shed 5 bases, and the junction held 7 bases outside the gene matches. The CDR3 protein is CASRVAGVGETQYF. For the CDR3, the DNA is TGCGCCAGCAGGGTAGCGGGAGTTGGCGAGACCCAGTACTTC.

This clonotype was counted at least ten times. The DNA for the CDR3 is TGTGCCAGCAGTGAGGGGCTAGCGGGAGGGAATGAGCAGTTCTTC. It is translated as CASSEGLAGGNEQFF. This sequence joins TRBV6-1 and TRBJ2-1; 12 bases fit TRBD2. The CDR3 extends over 15 amino acids. The germline gives CDR1 MNHNS, CDR2 SASEGT. The V and J ends lost 3 bases and 7 bases, in that order; junction bases with no gene match: 4.

This clonotype has more than one count but fewer than ten. The chain links TRBV14 to TRBJ2-7; 9 bases are a match to TRBD1. Per germline, CDR1 SGHDN and CDR2 FVKESK. Unmatched junction bases numbered 2, after V lost 5 bases and J lost 6 bases. This CDR3 comprises 12 residues. CDR3 sequence reads: CASSKDRGEQYV. The CDR3 nucleotides are TGTGCCAGCAGCAAGGACAGGGGCGAGCAGTACGTC.

This clonotype was found a few times. The gene calls are TRBV20-1 and TRBJ2-5; the D gene is possibly TRBD1 (6 bases). Germline CDR1 DFQATT, CDR2 SNEGSKA (reference sequence). The CDR3 spans 13 residues. Trimming took off 3 bases at V and 5 bases at J, with 13 bases between the two ends. CDR3 nucleotide sequence: TGCAGTGCTAGGCTTCAGGGGCGGGAGACCCAGTACTTC. This translates into CSARLQGRETQYF.

This clonotype was observed a handful of times. The J gene is TRBJ2-3, the V gene TRBV27; the D gene is possibly TRBD1 (6 bases). Germline V gives CDR1 MNHEY, CDR2 SMNVEV (reference sequence). Trimming stripped 5 bases from V and 0 bases from J, with 12 bases between. CDR3 size: 15 residues. CDR3 sequence reads: CASSPRQASTDTQYF. As DNA, the CDR3 is TGTGCCAGCAGTCCCCGACAGGCTAGCACAGATACGCAGTATTTT.

This clonotype showed up just a few times. V is TRBV29-1 and J is TRBJ1-5; D possibly corresponds to TRBD1 (5 bases). Looked up from germline, CDR1 is SQVTM and CDR2 is ANQGSEA. This CDR3 is built from 15 residues. V was shortened by 7 bases and J by 1 base, with 17 bases between the two germline ends. CDR3 sequence: CSASLGAGSNQPQHF. The CDR3 DNA reads as TGCAGCGCGTCACTTGGGGCGGGAAGCAATCAGCCCCAGCATTTT.

This clonotype was seen more than once but under ten times. V is TRBV24-1 and J is TRBJ2-1; no definite D call. Per germline, CDR1 KGHDR and CDR2 SFDVKD. Between the trimmed V and J ends, which lost 0 bases and 5 bases, there was a span of 10 bases. The CDR3 runs 15 residues. CDR3: CATSDLQDQDNEQFF. CDR3 DNA sequence: TGTGCCACCAGTGATTTGCAGGACCAGGACAATGAGCAGTTCTTC.

This clonotype has at least ten counts. The rearrangement joins TRBV2 to TRBJ1-4; D remains unclear. Trimming stripped 8 bases from V and 0 bases from J, with 16 bases between. The CDR3 runs 16 residues. Per germline, CDR1 SNHLY and CDR2 FYNNEI. CDR3 protein: CASGLEGTATNEKLFF. CDR3 in DNA: TGTGCCAGCGGGTTGGAGGGTACGGCAACTAATGAAAAACTGTTTTTT.

The chain joins TRBV11-2 to TRBJ2-5; no clear D gene. The V end lost 3 bases, the J end lost 3 bases, and 8 bases lay between the germline ends. Looked up from germline, CDR1 is SGHAT and CDR2 is FQNNGV. This CDR3 has 13 amino acids. This CDR3 is CASSFSQKETQYF. CDR3 DNA sequence: TGTGCCAGCAGCTTCTCCCAGAAAGAGACCCAGTACTTC.

This clonotype was seen only a few times. V gene TRBV25-1 combines with J gene TRBJ2-1; D might be TRBD2 (6 bases). The CDR3 totals 13 residues. CDR1 and CDR2 from the germline V gene are MGHDK and SYGVNS. The CDR3 loop is CASAGPNYNEQFF. The CDR3 DNA follows: TGTGCTTCGGCGGGACCTAATTACAATGAGCAGTTCTTC.